The rows below give T cell receptor beta chains drawn from one sample of a study of cytomegalovirus exposure and HLA in healthy donors. Using immunoSEQ multiplex PCR, the repertoire was profiled, and TCRdb retains in-frame clones only, with some absent. The sample holds roughly 100,000 clones, about 80% seen once. Material: PBMCs. All receptors come from a man aged 35-49 years in good health and CMV-seropositive. The conserved cysteine and the conserved F or W are not part of the CDR3 here. Clone size is shown for a subset of rows, as once, few, many or a class of expanded clone.

>-|TRBV19
ATSMPSGRANTGELF
>-|TRBV4-3
ASSQVLQGPDQETQY
>-|TRBV7-3
ASSFQGLGDEQF
>-|TRBV6-6
ASSLNDRADGYT
>-|TRBV14
ASSQSQELASF
>few|TRBV10-3
AIGQGYDNSPLH
>-|TRBV20-1
SASGGETQY
>-|TRBV28
ASSLTPGTNEKLF
>few|TRBV5-4
ASSLVRAGGISYEQY
>-|TRBV4-1
ASSHDAGGPNSEAF
>-|TRBV25-1
ASSEYGGGRANTEAF
>once|TRBV5-4
ASSSYTGTYNSPLH
>-|TRBV18
ASSPGGQIYEQY
>-|TRBV19
ASSTRGPTEAF
>-|TRBV5-1
ASSWGTSGEGSDTQY
>-|TRBV5-1
ASSLALGQGYNEQF
>-|TRBV7-2
ASSLGAGSSGIETQY